This TCR beta chain was identified in a study of blood T cell repertoires in COVID-19. Across the whole study: Donors in the United States, Italy and Spain gave samples during acute or convalescent COVID-19. T cells, B-cell-depleted T cells, or PBMCs provided the cDNA or gDNA that served as material.

Germline trimming cut 3 bases from V and 0 bases from J; bases unmatched to any gene: 7. This CDR3 has 17 residues. The germline CDR1 and CDR2 sequences are KGHSH and LQKENI. This table comes from immunoSEQ multiplex PCR, and its TCRdb copy is limited to in-frame clones, with some not included. The sample carries just over 250,000 clones, around four fifths recorded once. The TCR sequence derives from a man aged 25-45 years with acute COVID-19. The rearrangement links TRBV18 to TRBJ1-4; 7 bases are shared with TRBD1. The sequenced material came from PBMCs or T cells enriched from blood (not recorded which). CDR3: CASSPRDRIATNEKLFF. CDR3 coding DNA: TGTGCCAGCTCACCTCGGGACAGAATTGCAACTAATGAAAAACTGTTTTTT.